One and the same sample provided the 23 T cell receptor beta chains below, sequenced in a study of PD-L1 blockade in urothelial cancer (dated by TCRdb to about 2017). Library prep was done by the immunoSEQ multiplex PCR assay. This is the immuneACCESS table as TCRdb keeps it, with only in-frame sequences that have V and J called. A part of the clones is gone; compared with another copy, unresolved V genes explain less than half, and the rest is unexplained. For this sample the table gives around 100,000 clones, of which around 85% were detected only once. The biggest ten clones account for about 2.2% of the sample. Sequencing was performed on PBMCs, taken around atezolizumab (anti-PD-L1) treatment. The origin of the receptors is a man aged 45-65 years with urothelial cancer.

The CDR3 DNA sequence: TGTGCCGGCCTTGGGGGGGGTCAGCCCCAGCATTTT. Translating gives CAGLGGGQPQHF. The rearrangement uses TRBV7-6 and TRBJ1-5, with D possibly matching TRBD1 (5 bases). Germline V CDR1 and CDR2: SGHVS, FNYEAQ. V lost 11 bases to trimming and J lost 6 bases, with 14 bases between them. The CDR3 length is 12 residues.

This clone was observed a handful of times. One end of the junction does not line up with germline, which may come from a read error. The genes are TRBV7-7 and TRBJ1-2, with D maybe TRBD1 (5 bases). This CDR3 region has 16 residues. Germline V CDR1 and CDR2: SSHAT, FNYEAQ (reference sequence). The CDR3 sequence: CASSPLGGVGDYGYTF. CDR3 DNA: TGTGCTAGCAGCCCCCTTGGGGGGGTGGGGGACTATGGCTACACCTTC. The variable domain in full, with the rest retrieved from reference TRBV7-7 and TRBJ1-2, is GAGVSQSPRYKVTKRGQDVTLRCDPISSHATLYWYQQALGQGPEFLTYFNYEAQPDKSGLPSDRFSAERPEGSISTLTIQRTEQRDSAMYRCASSPLGGVGDYGYTFGSGTRLTVV.

The chain recombines TRBV2 with TRBJ1-5, with D perhaps matching TRBD1 (5 bases). Germline CDR1 is SNHLY and CDR2 is FYNNEI. The CDR3 covers 13 residues. Trimming pared 8 bases from V and 5 bases from J, leaving 13 bases between. The CDR3 is CASVGGAHQPQHF. CDR3 sequence (DNA): TGTGCCAGCGTCGGAGGGGCTCATCAGCCCCAGCATTTT.

About this clone: A junction boundary mismatches the germline segment, possibly from a read error. The V gene is TRBV7-9, the J gene TRBJ1-3, with 8 bases identical to TRBD1. Germline lookup yields CDR1 SEHNR and CDR2 FQNEAQ (reference sequence). The CDR3 runs 15 residues. In DNA form, the CDR3 reads TGTGCCAGCAGCTTGGTTTTAGGGACAGGAAACACCGTATATTTT. Amino acids: CASSLVLGTGNTVYF.

In nucleotides, the CDR3 is TGTGCCATCAGTGGACAGGGGCAAGAGACCCAGTACTTC. It encodes CAISGQGQETQYF. The chain joins TRBV10-3 to TRBJ2-5, with TRBD1 identical over 8 bases. The V segment lost 4 bases and the J segment 2 bases; nucleotides outside the gene matches: 0. There are 13 residues in the CDR3. Germline V CDR1 and CDR2: ENHRY, SYGVKD.

This chain joins TRBV7-9 and TRBJ2-7; D unclear. V dropped 1 base and J dropped 5 bases, with 12 bases sitting between them. The CDR3 covers 14 residues. Germline CDR1 and CDR2: SEHNR and FQNEAQ (reference sequence). CDR3 sequence: CASSLEGHRDEQYF. As DNA, the CDR3 is TGTGCCAGCAGCTTAGAAGGCCATCGGGACGAGCAGTACTTC.

The CDR3 sequence is CASSEGGTGVNEQFF. The CDR3 DNA sequence: TGTGCCAGCAGCGAAGGGGGGACAGGGGTCAATGAGCAGTTCTTC. The V and J genes are TRBV7-2 and TRBJ2-1; 10 nucleotides line up with TRBD1. The CDR3 has 15 amino acids. Germline lookup yields CDR1 SGHTA and CDR2 FQGNSA. After removal of 5 bases from V and 6 bases from J, the junction contained 7 bases not matched to a gene.

The chain carries TRBV18 and TRBJ2-1; 8 nucleotides agree with TRBD1. The V segment lost 3 bases and the J segment 0 bases; nucleotides outside the gene matches: 7. The CDR3 length is 17 residues. The germline gives CDR1 KGHSH, CDR2 LQKENI. CDR3 in DNA: TGTGCCAGCTCACCGCAGGGGGCCAGAAGCTCCTACAATGAGCAGTTCTTC. Translation: CASSPQGARSSYNEQFF.

The chain has TRBV19 and TRBJ1-3; TRBD1 matches at 9 bases. The CDR3 has 16 residues. Germline-derived CDR1 and CDR2 are LNHDA and SQIVND (reference sequence). V was clipped by 4 bases and J by 1 base; unmatched bases: 5. CDR3 nucleotides: TGTGCCAGTAGTACCGGGACAGGGCTGTCTGGAAACACCATATATTTT. Translation: CASSTGTGLSGNTIYF.

The V gene is TRBV7-8, the J gene TRBJ2-2; D perhaps matches TRBD1 (5 bases). The ends were cut back, 2 bases at V and 8 bases at J, with 15 bases in the middle. The CDR3 length is 15 residues. Per the germline V gene, CDR1 is SGHVS and CDR2 is FQNEAQ. In DNA form, the CDR3 reads TGTGCCAGCAGCTTAACCCCCCCGCCAGGGGGGGAGCTGTTTTTT. Protein: CASSLTPPPGGELFF. The variable domain in full, completed from reference TRBV7-8 and TRBJ2-2, reads GAGVSQSPRYKVAKRGQDVALRCDPISGHVSLFWYQQALGQGPEFLTYFQNEAQLDKSGLPSDRFFAERPEGSVSTLKIQRTQQEDSAVYLCASSLTPPPGGELFFGEGSRLTVL.

The chain recombines TRBV5-5 with TRBJ1-3; D is unresolved. Germline V gene data show CDR1 as SGHKS and CDR2 as YYEKEE (reference sequence). The ends were cut back, 2 bases at V and 4 bases at J, with 13 bases in the middle. The CDR3 spans 15 residues. Here the CDR3 reads CASSFRLTVGNTIYF. The CDR3 coding sequence is TGTGCCAGCAGCTTTCGACTTACGGTCGGAAACACCATATATTTT.

A few counts support this clone. This chain links TRBV4-2 with TRBJ1-4; TRBD1 matches at 9 bases. The CDR3 length is 15 residues. Looked up from germline, CDR1 is LGHNA and CDR2 is YNFKEQ. Losses at the gene ends were 4 bases for V and 6 bases for J; bases not matched to a gene: 6. The CDR3 nucleotides read TGTGCCAGCAGCCCCGCGGACAGGGGAGATGAAAAACTGTTTTTT. This translates into CASSPADRGDEKLFF.

The rearrangement joins TRBV5-4 to TRBJ2-2; possibly TRBD2 for D (6 bases). Germline values: CDR1 SGHNT, CDR2 YYREEE (reference sequence). The V gene lost 4 bases and the J gene lost 6 bases, with 16 bases spanning the gap. This CDR3 has 15 residues. The CDR3 DNA reads TGTGCCAGCAGCCGAGCGGGCGCGGAGTCCGGGGAGCTGTTTTTT. Encoded protein: CASSRAGAESGELFF.

This chain joins TRBV4-2 and TRBJ2-3; 7 bases align to TRBD1. This CDR3 region has 17 residues. V trimming: 4 bases; J trimming: 1 base; junction bases outside the gene matches: 11. CDR1 is LGHNA, CDR2 YNFKEQ, per germline. In DNA, the CDR3 is TGTGCCAGCAGCCCAAATAAGGGGGCTGGGGGCACAGATACGCAGTATTTT. It translates to CASSPNKGAGGTDTQYF.

The chain recombines TRBV19 with TRBJ1-5; maybe TRBD1 (5 bases). There are 14 residues in the CDR3. V was clipped by 6 bases and J by 6 bases, with 15 bases between them. The germline V gene has CDR1 LNHDA and CDR2 SQIVND (reference sequence). CDR3 protein: CASRGRGRGQPQHF. The CDR3 coding sequence is TGTGCCAGTAGGGGGAGGGGTAGGGGTCAGCCCCAGCATTTT.

There are many counts of this clone. The V call is TRBV4-1, the J call TRBJ2-1; 9 positions agree with TRBD2. CDR3 length: 17 residues. V was clipped by 8 bases and J by 0 bases; unmatched bases: 11. Germline assignment: CDR1 MGHRA and CDR2 YSYEKL. In DNA form, the CDR3 reads TGCGCCAGCCTTCCGGGACTAGCCCCGAGCTCCTACAATGAGCAGTTCTTC. Protein sequence: CASLPGLAPSSYNEQFF.

The rearrangement links TRBV6-1 to TRBJ1-1; D is unresolved. Trimming shortened V by 8 bases and J by 1 base, and 5 bases separated the two germline ends. The CDR3 sequence is 11 residues long. Germline V gene data show CDR1 as MNHNS and CDR2 as SASEGT. The chain's CDR3 is CASGENTEAFF. CDR3 nucleotides: TGTGCCAGCGGAGAGAACACTGAAGCTTTCTTT.

The gene calls are TRBV28 and TRBJ2-4; 8 positions agree with TRBD1. The germline gives CDR1 MDHEN, CDR2 SYDVKM. V was clipped by 6 bases and J by 5 bases; unmatched bases: 9. The CDR3 extends over 15 amino acids. CDR3 coding DNA: TGTGCCAGCAGAGAGGAGGACAGGGTGGAAAACATTCAGTACTTC. It yields the protein CASREEDRVENIQYF.

This clone was counted once. This sequence joins TRBV21-1 and TRBJ2-7; the D call of TRBD2 is as the table states it, not checked on the DNA. TRBV21-1 is a pseudogene segment. The CDR3 consists of 10 residues. CDR3: CASSKRGGDF. DNA of the CDR3: TGTGCCAGCAGCAAACGAGGGGGGGACTTC.

The genes are TRBV19 and TRBJ1-5; D perhaps matches TRBD1 (6 bases). The CDR3 spans 16 residues. V was clipped by 6 bases and J by 2 bases, with 17 bases between them. Germline V gene data show CDR1 as LNHDA and CDR2 as SQIVND (reference sequence). In nucleotides, the CDR3 is TGTGCCAGTAGACCAAACCAGGGGTCGGGCAATCAGCCCCAGCATTTT. Translation: CASRPNQGSGNQPQHF. The full variable domain, in which reference TRBV19 and TRBJ1-5 provide the parts outside the CDR3, is DGGITQSPKYLFRKEGQNVTLSCEQNLNHDAMYWYRQDPGQGLRLIYYSQIVNDFQKGDIAEGYSVSREKKESFPLTVTSAQKNPTAFYLCASRPNQGSGNQPQHFGDGTRLSIL.

This chain joins TRBV21-1 and TRBJ2-1; TRBD2, the D gene given by the table, was not confirmed from the DNA. TRBV21-1 is shown as a pseudogene. There are 15 residues in the CDR3. Here the CDR3 reads CANNRTSGRANEQFF. The CDR3 nucleotides are TGTGCCAACAATAGGACTAGCGGGAGGGCCAATGAGCAGTTCTTC.

The gene calls are TRBV18 and TRBJ2-3; TRBD1 matches at 9 bases. Trimming cost V 6 bases and J 1 base; bases outside gene matches: 8. Germline CDR1 is KGHSH and CDR2 is LQKENI. The CDR3 runs 16 residues. The DNA for the CDR3 is TGTGCCAGCTCCCCTAGATGGACAGGGGGCACAGATACGCAGTATTTT. Protein sequence: CASSPRWTGGTDTQYF.

This chain joins TRBV30 and TRBJ2-7; D remains unclear. There are 13 residues in the CDR3. Germline CDR1 and CDR2: GTSNPN and SVGIG (reference sequence). Trimming removed 3 bases from V and 0 bases from J, with 9 bases in between. DNA of the CDR3: TGTGCCTGGAGGGGCACAAGCTCCTACGAGCAGTACTTC. Protein: CAWRGTSSYEQYF. The full variable domain, rest sourced from reference TRBV30 and TRBJ2-7, is SQTIHQWPATLVQPVGSPLSLECTVEGTSNPNLYWYRQAAGRGLQLLFYSVGIGQISSEVPQNLSASRPQDRQFILSSKKLLLSDSGFYLCAWRGTSSYEQYFGPGTRLTVT.